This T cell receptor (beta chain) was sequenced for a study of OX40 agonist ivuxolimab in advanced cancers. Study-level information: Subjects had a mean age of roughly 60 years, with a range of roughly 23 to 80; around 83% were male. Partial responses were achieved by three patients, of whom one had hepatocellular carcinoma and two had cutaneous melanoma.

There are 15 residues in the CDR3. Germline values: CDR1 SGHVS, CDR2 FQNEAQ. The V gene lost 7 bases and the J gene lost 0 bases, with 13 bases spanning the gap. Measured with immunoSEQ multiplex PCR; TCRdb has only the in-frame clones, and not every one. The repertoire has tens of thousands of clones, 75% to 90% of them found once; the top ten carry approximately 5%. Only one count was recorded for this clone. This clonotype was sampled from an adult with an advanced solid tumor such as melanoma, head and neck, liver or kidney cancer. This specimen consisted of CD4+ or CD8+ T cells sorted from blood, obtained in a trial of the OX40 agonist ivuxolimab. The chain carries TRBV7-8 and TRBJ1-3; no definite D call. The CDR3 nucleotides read TGTGCCAGCACCTCTGACTCCATCTCTGGAAACACCATATATTTT. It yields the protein CASTSDSISGNTIYF.